This T cell receptor beta chain was captured by sequencing in a study of shared clonotypes between healthy human individuals. In germline, CDR1 is LNHDA, CDR2 SQIVND (reference sequence). The CDR3 loop spans 14 amino acids. V dropped 4 bases and J dropped 5; count of bases not matched to a gene: 3. Data came from immunoSEQ multiplex PCR; TCRdb stores just in-frame clones and leaves some out. The top ten hold 8.5% to 12% of the sample, which has just under 350,000 clones, 73% seen once. This chain links TRBV19 with TRBJ2-1; TRBD1 aligns across 9 bases. The origin of this receptor is a man between 25 and 39 years old in good health. The sample taken for sequencing was memory CD4+ T cells sorted from blood. Subset defined: CD45RA-negative fraction. The CDR3 loop reads CASSTGQGHNEQFF. The CDR3 DNA sequence: TGTGCCAGTAGTACGGGACAGGGCCACAATGAGCAGTTCTTC.